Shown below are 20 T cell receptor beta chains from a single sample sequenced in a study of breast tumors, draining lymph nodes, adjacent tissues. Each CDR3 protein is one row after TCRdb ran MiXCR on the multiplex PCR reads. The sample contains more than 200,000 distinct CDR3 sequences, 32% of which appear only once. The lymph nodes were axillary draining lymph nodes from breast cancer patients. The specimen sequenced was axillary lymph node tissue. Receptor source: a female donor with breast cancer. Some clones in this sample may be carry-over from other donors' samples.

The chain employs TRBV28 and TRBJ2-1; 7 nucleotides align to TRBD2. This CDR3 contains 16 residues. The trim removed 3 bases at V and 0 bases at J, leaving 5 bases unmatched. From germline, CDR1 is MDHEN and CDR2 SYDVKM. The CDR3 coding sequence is TGTGCCAGCAGTTTTTGGGAGGGAAGCTCCTACAATGAGCAGTTCTTC. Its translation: CASSFWEGSSYNEQFF.

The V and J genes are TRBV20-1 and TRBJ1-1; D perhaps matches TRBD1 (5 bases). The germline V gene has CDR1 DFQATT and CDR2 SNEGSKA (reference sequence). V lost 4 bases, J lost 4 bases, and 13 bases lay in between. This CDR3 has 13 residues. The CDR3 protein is CSAMEGPGTEAFF. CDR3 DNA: TGCAGTGCTATGGAGGGGCCGGGCACTGAAGCTTTCTTT.

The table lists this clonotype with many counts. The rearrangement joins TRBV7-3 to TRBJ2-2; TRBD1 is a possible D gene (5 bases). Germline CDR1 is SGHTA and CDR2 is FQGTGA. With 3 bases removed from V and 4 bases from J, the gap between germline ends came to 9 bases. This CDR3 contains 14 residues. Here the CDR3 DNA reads TGTGCCAGCAGCTTCGCAGGGTTCACCGGGGAGCTGTTTTTT. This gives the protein CASSFAGFTGELFF.

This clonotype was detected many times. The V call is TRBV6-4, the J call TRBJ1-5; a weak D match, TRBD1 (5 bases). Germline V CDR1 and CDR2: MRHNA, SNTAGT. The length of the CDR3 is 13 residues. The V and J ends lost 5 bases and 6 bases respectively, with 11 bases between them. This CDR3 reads CASSHGGVQPQHF. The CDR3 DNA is TGTGCCAGCAGTCACGGGGGGGTTCAGCCCCAGCATTTT.

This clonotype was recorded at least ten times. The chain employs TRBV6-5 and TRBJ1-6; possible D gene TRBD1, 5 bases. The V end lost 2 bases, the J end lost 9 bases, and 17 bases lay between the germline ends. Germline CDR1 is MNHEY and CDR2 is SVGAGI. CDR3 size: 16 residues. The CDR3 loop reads CASSYELPGRASPLHF. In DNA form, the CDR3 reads TGTGCCAGCAGTTACGAGCTTCCGGGACGGGCTTCACCCCTCCACTTT.

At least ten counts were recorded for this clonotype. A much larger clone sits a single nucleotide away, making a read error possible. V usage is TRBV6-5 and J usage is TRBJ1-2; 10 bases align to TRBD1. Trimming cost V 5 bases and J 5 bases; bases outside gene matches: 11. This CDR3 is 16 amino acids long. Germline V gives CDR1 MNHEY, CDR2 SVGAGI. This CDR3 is CASSHEPRGQGYGYTF. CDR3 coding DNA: TGTGCCAGCAGTCACGAACCTCGGGGACAGGGGTATGGCTACACCTTC.

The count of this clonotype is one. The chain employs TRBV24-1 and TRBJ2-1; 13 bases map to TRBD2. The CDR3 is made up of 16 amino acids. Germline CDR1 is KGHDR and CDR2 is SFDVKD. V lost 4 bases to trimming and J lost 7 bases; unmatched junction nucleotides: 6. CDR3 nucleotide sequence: TGTGCCACCAGTGACCAACTAGCGGGAGGGCAAAATGAGCAGTTCTTC. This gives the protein CATSDQLAGGQNEQFF.

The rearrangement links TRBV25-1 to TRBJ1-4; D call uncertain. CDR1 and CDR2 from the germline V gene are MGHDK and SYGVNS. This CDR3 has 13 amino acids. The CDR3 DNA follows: TGTGCTAGGTTCGACGGTGGTAATGAAAAACTGTTTTTT. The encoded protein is CARFDGGNEKLFF.

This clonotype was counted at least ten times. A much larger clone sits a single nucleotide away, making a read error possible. The CDR3 region is CSARPGNYGSTF. In DNA form, the CDR3 reads TGCAGTGCTAGGCCGGGCAACTATGGCTCCACCTTC. The chain recombines TRBV20-1 with TRBJ1-2; no reliable D call. The CDR3 is made up of 12 amino acids. CDR1 and CDR2 (germline): DFQATT, SNEGSKA (reference sequence).

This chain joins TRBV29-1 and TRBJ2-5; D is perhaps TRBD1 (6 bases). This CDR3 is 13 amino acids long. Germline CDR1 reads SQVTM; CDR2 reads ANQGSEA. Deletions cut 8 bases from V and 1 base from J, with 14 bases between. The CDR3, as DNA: TGCAGCTTAGTTAAGGGGGTCCAAGAGACCCAGTACTTC. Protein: CSLVKGVQETQYF.

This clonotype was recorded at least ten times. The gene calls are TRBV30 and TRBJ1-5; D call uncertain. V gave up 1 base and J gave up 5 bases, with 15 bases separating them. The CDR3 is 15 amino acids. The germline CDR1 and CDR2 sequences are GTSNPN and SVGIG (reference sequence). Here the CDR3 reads CAWSAFGRGDQPQHF. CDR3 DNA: TGTGCCTGGAGTGCATTTGGCCGTGGGGATCAGCCCCAGCATTTT.

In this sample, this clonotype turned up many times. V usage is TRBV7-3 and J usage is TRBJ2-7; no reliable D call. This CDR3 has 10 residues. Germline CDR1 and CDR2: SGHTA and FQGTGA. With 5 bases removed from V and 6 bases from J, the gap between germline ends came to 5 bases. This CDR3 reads CASSGAEQYF. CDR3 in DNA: TGTGCCAGCAGCGGCGCCGAGCAGTACTTC. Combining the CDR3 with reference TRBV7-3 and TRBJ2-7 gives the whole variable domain GAGVSQTPSNKVTEKGKYVELRCDPISGHTALYWYRQSLGQGPEFLIYFQGTGAADDSGLPNDRFFAVRPEGSVSTLKIQRTERGDSAVYLCASSGAEQYFGPGTRLTVT.

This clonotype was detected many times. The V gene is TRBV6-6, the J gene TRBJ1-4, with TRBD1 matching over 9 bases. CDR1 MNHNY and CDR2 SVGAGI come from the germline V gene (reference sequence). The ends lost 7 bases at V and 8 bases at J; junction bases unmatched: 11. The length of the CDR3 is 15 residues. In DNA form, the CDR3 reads TGTGCCAGCACTAACCCACAGGGGGCGGGAGAAAAACTGTTTTTT. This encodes CASTNPQGAGEKLFF.

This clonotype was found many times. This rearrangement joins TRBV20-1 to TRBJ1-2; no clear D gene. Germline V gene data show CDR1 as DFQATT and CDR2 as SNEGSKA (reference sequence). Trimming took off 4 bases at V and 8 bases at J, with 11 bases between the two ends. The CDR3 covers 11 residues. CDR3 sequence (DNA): TGCAGTGCTAAGGGATTAGCAGGCTACACCTTC. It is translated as CSAKGLAGYTF.

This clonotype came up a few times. CDR3 sequence: CASSQRRTGELFF. CDR3 bases: TGCGCCAGCAGCCAAAGGCGGACCGGGGAGCTGTTTTTT. This sequence joins TRBV4-1 and TRBJ2-2, with D unclear. The CDR3 length is 13 residues. CDR1 is MGHRA, CDR2 YSYEKL, per germline. Between the trimmed V and J ends, which lost 2 bases and 5 bases, there was a span of 6 bases.

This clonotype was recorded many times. The CDR3 nucleotides read TGTGCCAGCAGACGGGACACCGGGACAGGGGTAGAGACCCAGTACTTC. It is translated as CASRRDTGTGVETQYF. This sequence joins TRBV27 and TRBJ2-5, with 10 bases lining up with TRBD1. The ends lost 6 bases at V and 4 bases at J; junction bases unmatched: 11. Looked up from germline, CDR1 is MNHEY and CDR2 is SMNVEV (reference sequence). There are 16 residues in the CDR3.

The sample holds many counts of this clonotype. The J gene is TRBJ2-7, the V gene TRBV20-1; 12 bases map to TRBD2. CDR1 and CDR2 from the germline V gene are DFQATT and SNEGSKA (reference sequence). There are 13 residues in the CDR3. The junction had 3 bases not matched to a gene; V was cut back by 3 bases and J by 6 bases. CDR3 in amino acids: CSARSSGRGEQYF. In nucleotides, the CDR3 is TGCAGTGCTAGGTCTAGCGGGAGGGGCGAGCAGTACTTC.

The CDR3 here is CSVAMQAQGQFF. The CDR3 DNA reads as TGCAGCGTAGCTATGCAGGCCCAGGGGCAGTTCTTC. V is TRBV29-1 and J is TRBJ2-1, with D maybe TRBD1 (5 bases). Germline V gene lookup returns CDR1 SQVTM and CDR2 ANQGSEA. Trimming left V 6 bases short and J 12 bases short, with 18 bases between. CDR3 size: 12 residues.

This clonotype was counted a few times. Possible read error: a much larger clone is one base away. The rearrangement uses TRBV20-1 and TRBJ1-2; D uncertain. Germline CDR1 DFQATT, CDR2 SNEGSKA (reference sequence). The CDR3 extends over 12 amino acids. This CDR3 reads CSAREPPHGSTF. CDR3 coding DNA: TGCAGTGCTAGGGAACCCCCCCATGGCTCCACCTTC.

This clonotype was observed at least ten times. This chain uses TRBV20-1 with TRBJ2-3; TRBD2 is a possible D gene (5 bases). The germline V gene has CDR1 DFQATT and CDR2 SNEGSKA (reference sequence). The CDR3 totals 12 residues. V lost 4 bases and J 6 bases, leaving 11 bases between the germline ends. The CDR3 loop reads CSAISKRDTQYF. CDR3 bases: TGCAGTGCTATATCAAAGCGGGATACGCAGTATTTT.